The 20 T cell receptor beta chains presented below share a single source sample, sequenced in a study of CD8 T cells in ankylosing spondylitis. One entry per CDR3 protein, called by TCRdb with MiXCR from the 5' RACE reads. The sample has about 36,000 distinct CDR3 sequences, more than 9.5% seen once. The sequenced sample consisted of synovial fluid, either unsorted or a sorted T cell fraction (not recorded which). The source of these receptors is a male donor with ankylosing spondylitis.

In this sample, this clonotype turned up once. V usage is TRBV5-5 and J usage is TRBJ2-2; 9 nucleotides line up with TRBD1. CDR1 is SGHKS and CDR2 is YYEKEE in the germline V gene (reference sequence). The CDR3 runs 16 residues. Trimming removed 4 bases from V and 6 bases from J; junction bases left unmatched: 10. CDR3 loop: CASSTTGGLRAGELFF. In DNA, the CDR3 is TGTGCCAGCAGCACAACAGGGGGCCTCCGCGCCGGGGAGCTGTTTTTT.

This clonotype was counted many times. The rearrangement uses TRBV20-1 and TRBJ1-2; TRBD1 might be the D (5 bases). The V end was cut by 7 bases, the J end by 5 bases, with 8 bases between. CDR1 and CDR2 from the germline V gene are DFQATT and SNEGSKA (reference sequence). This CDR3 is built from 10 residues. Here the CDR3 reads CSGAGYGYTF. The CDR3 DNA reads TGCAGTGGTGCAGGGTATGGCTACACCTTC.

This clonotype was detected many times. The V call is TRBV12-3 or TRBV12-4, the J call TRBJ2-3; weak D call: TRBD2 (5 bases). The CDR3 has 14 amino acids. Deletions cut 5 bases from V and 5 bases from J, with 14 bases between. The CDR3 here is CASSPWLEGDTQYF. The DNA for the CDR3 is TGTGCCAGCAGTCCCTGGCTAGAGGGAGATACGCAGTATTTT.

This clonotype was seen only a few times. As DNA, the CDR3 is TGTGCCAGTAGCAGGGTTGGGACCGGGGAGCTGTTTTTT. It specifies CASSRVGTGELFF. The rearrangement uses TRBV19 and TRBJ2-2; the D gene is possibly TRBD1 (5 bases). The CDR3 length is 13 residues. With 6 bases removed from V and 5 bases from J, the gap between germline ends came to 10 bases. The germline gives CDR1 LNHDA, CDR2 SQIVND (reference sequence). The full variable domain, with the rest looked up from reference TRBV19 and TRBJ2-2, is DGGITQSPKYLFRKEGQNVTLSCEQNLNHDAMYWYRQDPGQGLRLIYYSQIVNDFQKGDIAEGYSVSREKKESFPLTVTSAQKNPTAFYLCASSRVGTGELFFGEGSRLTVL.

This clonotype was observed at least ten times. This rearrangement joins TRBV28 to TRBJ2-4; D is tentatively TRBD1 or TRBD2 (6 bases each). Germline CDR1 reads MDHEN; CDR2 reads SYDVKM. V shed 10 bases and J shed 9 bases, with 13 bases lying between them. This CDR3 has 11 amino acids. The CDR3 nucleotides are TGTGCCACCGAAGGGGGGAGCATTCAGTACTTC. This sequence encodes CATEGGSIQYF.

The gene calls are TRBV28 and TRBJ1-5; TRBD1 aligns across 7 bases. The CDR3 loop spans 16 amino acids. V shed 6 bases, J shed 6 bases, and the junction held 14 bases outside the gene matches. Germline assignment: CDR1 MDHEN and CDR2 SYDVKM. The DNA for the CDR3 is TGTGCCAGCAGCTGGCGGAACAGGGGAGATGGTCAGCCCCAGCATTTT. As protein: CASSWRNRGDGQPQHF.

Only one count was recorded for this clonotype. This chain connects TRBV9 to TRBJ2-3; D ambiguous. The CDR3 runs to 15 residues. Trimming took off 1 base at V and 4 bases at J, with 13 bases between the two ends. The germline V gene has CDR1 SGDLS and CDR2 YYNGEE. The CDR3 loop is CASSVRPQGSDTQYF. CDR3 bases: TGTGCCAGCAGCGTAAGGCCCCAAGGTTCAGATACGCAGTATTTT.

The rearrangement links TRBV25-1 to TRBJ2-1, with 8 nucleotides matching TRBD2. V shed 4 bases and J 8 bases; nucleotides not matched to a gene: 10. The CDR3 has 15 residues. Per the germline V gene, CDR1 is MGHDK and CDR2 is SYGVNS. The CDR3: CASSVPGGRRYEQFF. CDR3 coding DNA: TGTGCCAGCAGTGTCCCTGGCGGGAGGAGGTATGAGCAGTTCTTC.

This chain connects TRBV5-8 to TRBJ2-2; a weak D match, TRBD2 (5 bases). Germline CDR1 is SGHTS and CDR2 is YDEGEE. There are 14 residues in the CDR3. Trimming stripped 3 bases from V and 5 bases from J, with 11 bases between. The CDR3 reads CASSSWTGTGELFF. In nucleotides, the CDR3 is TGTGCCAGCAGCTCCTGGACGGGAACCGGGGAGCTGTTTTTT. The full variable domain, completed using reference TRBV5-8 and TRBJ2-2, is EAGVTQSPTHLIKTRGQQATLRCSPISGHTSVYWYQQALGLGLQFLLWYDEGEERNRGNFPPRFSGRQFPNYSSELNVNALELEDSALYLCASSSWTGTGELFFGEGSRLTVL.

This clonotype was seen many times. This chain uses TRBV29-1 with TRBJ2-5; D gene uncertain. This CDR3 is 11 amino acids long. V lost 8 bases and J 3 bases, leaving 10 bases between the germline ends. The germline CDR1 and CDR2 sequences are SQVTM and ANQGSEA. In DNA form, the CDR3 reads TGCAGCTGCCGGGCAGAAGAGACCCAGTACTTC. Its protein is CSCRAEETQYF.

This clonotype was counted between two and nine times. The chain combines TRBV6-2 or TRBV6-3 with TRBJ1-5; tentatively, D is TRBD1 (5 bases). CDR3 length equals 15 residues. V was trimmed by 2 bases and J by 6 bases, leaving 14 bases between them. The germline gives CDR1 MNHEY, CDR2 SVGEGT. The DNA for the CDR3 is TGTGCCAGCAGTTACCACGACCCACAGGCTCAGCCCCAGCATTTT. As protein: CASSYHDPQAQPQHF.

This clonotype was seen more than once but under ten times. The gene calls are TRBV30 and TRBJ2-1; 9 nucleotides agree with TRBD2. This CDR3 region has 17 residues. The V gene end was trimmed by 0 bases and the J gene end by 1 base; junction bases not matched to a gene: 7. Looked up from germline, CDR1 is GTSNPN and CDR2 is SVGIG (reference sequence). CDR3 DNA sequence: TGTGCCTGGAGTGTACGCGGGGGGGGAGTGTCCTACAATGAGCAGTTCTTC. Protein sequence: CAWSVRGGGVSYNEQFF.

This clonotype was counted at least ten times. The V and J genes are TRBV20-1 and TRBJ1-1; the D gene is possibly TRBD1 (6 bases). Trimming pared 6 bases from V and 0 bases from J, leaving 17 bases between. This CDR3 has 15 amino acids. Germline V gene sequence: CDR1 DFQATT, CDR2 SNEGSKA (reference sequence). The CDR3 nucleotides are TGCAGTGCCCTGAGACCCCCAGGGGTGAACACTGAAGCTTTCTTT. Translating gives CSALRPPGVNTEAFF.

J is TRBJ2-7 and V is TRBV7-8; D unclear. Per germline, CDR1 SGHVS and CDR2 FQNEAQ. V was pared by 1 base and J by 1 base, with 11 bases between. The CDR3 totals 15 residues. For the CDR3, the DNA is TGTGCCAGCAGCTTAGGGCAGAGTCCTTCCTACGAGCAGTACTTC. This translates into CASSLGQSPSYEQYF. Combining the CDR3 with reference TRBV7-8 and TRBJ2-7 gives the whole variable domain GAGVSQSPRYKVAKRGQDVALRCDPISGHVSLFWYQQALGQGPEFLTYFQNEAQLDKSGLPSDRFFAERPEGSVSTLKIQRTQQEDSAVYLCASSLGQSPSYEQYFGPGTRLTVT.

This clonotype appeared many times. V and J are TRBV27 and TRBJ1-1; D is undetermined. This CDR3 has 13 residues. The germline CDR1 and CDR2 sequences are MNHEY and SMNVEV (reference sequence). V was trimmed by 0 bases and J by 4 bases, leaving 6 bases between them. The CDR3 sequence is CASSLSPFTEAFF. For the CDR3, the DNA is TGTGCCAGCAGTTTATCTCCCTTCACTGAAGCTTTCTTT.

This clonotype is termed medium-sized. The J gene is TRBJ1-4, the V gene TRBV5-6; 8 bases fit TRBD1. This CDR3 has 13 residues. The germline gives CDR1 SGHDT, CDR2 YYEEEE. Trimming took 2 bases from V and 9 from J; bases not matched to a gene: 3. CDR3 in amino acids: CASSFTGGQKLFF. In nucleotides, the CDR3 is TGTGCCAGCAGCTTCACAGGGGGACAAAAACTGTTTTTT.

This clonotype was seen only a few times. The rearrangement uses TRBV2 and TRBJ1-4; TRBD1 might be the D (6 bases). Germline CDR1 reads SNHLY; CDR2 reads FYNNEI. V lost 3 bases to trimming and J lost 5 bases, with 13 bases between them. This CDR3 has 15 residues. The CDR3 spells CASSDTTGLNEKLFF. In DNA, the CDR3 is TGTGCCAGCAGTGATACTACAGGGCTCAATGAAAAACTGTTTTTT.

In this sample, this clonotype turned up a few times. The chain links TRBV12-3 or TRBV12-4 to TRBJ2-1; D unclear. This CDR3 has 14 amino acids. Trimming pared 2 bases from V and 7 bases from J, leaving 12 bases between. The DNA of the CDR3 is TGTGCCAGCAGTTTACCTCCAGAACGGAATGAGCAGTTCTTC. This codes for CASSLPPERNEQFF.

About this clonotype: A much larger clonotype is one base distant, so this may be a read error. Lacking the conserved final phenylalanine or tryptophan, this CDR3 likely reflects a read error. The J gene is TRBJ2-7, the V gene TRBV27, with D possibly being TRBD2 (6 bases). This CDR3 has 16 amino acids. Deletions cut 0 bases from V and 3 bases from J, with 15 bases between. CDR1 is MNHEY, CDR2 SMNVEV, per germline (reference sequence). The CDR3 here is CASSLSGMGGGYEQYL. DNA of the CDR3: TGTGCCAGCAGTTTATCTGGTATGGGGGGAGGCTACGAGCAGTACCTC.

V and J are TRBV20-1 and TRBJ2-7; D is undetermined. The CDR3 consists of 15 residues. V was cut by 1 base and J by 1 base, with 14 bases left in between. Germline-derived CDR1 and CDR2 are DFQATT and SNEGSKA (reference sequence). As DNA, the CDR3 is TGCAGTGCTAGAGCTCCTTATTCAGGTTCCTACGAGCAGTACTTC. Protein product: CSARAPYSGSYEQYF.